The subject of this entry is one T cell receptor (beta chain). The data derive from a study of CD8+ T cells in alopecia areata. Looking at the study overall: Tofacitinib ran 6 to 18 months, followed by 6 months off drug.

Treatment denoted: oral pan-JAK inhibitor, 5-10 mg twice daily. Germline lookup yields CDR1 SGHRS and CDR2 YFSETQ. The trim removed 6 bases at V and 7 bases at J, leaving 9 bases unmatched. This CDR3 region has 15 residues. Sequencing templates came from extracted RNA that was reverse transcribed into cDNA. Sequencing was performed with immunoSEQ multiplex PCR; in TCRdb, only in-frame clones are kept and a portion is missing. The sample has 150,000 to 200,000 clones, 58% seen once. The material sequenced was CD4+ T cells sorted from blood, taken at week 24, from a patient treated with tofacitinib. This TCR came from a human donor with alopecia areata. This chain connects TRBV5-1 to TRBJ2-1, with TRBD2 matching 11 bases. The CDR3 DNA follows: TGCGCCAGCAATTCACTAGCGGGAGCGGGAAATGAGCAGTTCTTC. Protein sequence: CASNSLAGAGNEQFF.